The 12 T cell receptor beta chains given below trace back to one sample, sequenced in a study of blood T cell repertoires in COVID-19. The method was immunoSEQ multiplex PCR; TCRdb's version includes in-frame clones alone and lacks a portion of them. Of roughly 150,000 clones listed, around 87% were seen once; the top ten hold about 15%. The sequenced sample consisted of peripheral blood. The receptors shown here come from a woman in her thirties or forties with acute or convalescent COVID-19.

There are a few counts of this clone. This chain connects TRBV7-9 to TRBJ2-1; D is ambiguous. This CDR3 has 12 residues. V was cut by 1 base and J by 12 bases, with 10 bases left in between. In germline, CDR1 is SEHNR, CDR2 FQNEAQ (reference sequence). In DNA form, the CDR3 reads TGTGCCAGCAGCTTAGAGATACAGTGGCAGTTCTTC. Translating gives CASSLEIQWQFF.

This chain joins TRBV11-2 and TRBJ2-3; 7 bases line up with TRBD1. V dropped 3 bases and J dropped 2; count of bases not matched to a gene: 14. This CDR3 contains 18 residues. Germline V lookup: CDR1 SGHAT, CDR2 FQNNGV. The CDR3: CASSFFGQATLPTDTQYF. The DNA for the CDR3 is TGTGCCAGCAGCTTTTTTGGACAGGCTACCCTCCCCACAGATACGCAGTATTTT.

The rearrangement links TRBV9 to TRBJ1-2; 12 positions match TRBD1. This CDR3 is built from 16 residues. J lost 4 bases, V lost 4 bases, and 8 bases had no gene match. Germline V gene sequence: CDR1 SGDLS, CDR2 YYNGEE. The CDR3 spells CASSMGQGASRYGYTF. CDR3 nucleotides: TGTGCCAGCAGCATGGGACAGGGGGCGTCTCGCTATGGCTACACCTTC. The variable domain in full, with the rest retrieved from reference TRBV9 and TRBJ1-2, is DSGVTQTPKHLITATGQRVTLRCSPRSGDLSVYWYQQSLDQGLQFLIQYYNGEERAKGNILERFSAQQFPDLHSELNLSSLELGDSALYFCASSMGQGASRYGYTFGSGTRLTVV.

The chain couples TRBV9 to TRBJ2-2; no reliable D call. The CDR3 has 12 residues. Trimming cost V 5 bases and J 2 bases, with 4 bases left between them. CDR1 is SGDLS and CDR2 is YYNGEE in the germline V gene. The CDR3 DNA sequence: TGTGCCAGCAGACAAAACACCGGGGAGCTGTTTTTT. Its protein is CASRQNTGELFF.

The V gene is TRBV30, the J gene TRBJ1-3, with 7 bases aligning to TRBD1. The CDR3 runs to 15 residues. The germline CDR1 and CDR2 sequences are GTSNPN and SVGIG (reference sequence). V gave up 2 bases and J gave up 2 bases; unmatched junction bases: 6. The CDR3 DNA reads TGTGCCTGGAGTCCGGGACAGAATCCTGGAAACACCATATATTTT. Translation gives CAWSPGQNPGNTIYF.

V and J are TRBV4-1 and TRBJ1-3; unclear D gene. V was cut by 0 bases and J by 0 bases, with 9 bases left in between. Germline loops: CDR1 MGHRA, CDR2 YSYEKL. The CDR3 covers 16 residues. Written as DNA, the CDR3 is TGCGCCAGCAGCCAAGAGGGCGGGTTCTCTGGAAACACCATATATTTT. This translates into CASSQEGGFSGNTIYF.

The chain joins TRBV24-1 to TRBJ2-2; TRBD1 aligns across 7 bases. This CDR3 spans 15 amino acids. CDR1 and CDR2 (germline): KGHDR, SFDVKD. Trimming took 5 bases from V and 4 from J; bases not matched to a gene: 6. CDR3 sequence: CATSARTGPTGELFF. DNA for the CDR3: TGTGCCACCAGTGCCAGGACAGGACCCACCGGGGAGCTGTTTTTT.

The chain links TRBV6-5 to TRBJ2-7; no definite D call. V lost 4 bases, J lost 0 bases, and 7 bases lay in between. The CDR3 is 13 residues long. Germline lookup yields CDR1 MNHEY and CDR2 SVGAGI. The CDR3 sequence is CASSLRRSYEQYF. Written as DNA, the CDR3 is TGTGCCAGCAGTTTGCGGCGCTCCTACGAGCAGTACTTC.

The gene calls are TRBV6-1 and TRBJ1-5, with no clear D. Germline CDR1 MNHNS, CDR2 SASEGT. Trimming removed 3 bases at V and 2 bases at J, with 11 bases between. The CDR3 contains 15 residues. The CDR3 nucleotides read TGTGCCAGCAGTGACCGGGATATAGGCAATCAGCCCCAGCATTTT. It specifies CASSDRDIGNQPQHF.

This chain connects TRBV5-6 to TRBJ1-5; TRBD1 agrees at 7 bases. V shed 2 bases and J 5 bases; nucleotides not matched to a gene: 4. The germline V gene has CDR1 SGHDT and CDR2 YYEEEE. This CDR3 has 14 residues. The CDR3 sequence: CASSLRDRYQPQHF. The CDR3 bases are TGTGCCAGCAGCTTAAGGGACAGATATCAGCCCCAGCATTTT.

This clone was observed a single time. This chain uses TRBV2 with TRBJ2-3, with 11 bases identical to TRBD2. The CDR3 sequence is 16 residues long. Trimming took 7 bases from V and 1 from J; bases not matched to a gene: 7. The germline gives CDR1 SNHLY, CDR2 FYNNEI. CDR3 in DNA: TGTGCCAGCATGCCCGGGGGACTAGCGGGCACAGATACGCAGTATTTT. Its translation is CASMPGGLAGTDTQYF.

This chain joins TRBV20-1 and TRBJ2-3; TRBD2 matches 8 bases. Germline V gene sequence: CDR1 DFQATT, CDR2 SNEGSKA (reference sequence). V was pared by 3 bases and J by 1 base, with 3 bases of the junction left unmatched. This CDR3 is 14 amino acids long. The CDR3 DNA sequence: TGCAGTGCTAGTCGAGCGGGAGGCACAGATACGCAGTATTTT. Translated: CSASRAGGTDTQYF.